This is a list of T cell receptor beta chains from one sample in a study of control samples from healthy donors and cancer patients. Data came from immunoSEQ multiplex PCR; TCRdb stores just in-frame clones and leaves some out. The repertoire has 55,000 to 85,000 clones, roughly 86% of them found once; the top ten carry 2% to 2.5%. Sequencing input: PBMCs. The source is a woman between 50 and 59 years old with head and neck cancer. The CDR3 runs from the conserved cysteine through the conserved F or W. Fields, in order: V gene, D gene, clone size, J gene, CDR3 protein, CDR3 DNA. A D gene is named only where the DNA matches it firmly. Rows give clone size only sometimes, using once, few, many, or a class for an expanded clone.

TRBV28	NA	NA	TRBJ1-1	CASSLPPGEAFF	TGTGCCAGCAGTTTACCCCCAGGTGAAGCTTTCTTT
TRBV27	NA	NA	TRBJ2-7	CASSSSYEQYF	TGTGCCAGCAGTTCCTCCTACGAGCAGTACTTC
TRBV27	NA	NA	TRBJ2-7	CASALRGFLYEQYF	TGTGCCAGCGCATTGCGGGGATTTTTGTACGAGCAGTACTTC
TRBV14	TRBD1	NA	TRBJ2-7	CASSQERSGTGKDEQYF	TGTGCCAGCAGCCAAGAGCGCTCCGGGACAGGGAAAGACGAGCAGTACTTC
TRBV2	NA	NA	TRBJ2-1	CASSGGTYNEQFF	TGTGCCAGCAGTGGCGGCACCTACAATGAGCAGTTCTTC
TRBV9	NA	once	TRBJ1-6	CASSAGGSPLHF	TGTGCCAGCAGCGCCGGGGGTTCACCCCTCCACTTT
TRBV6-5	NA	few	TRBJ1-6	CASSQTYEAPLHF	TGTGCCAGCAGCCAAACCTACGAGGCACCCCTCCACTTT
TRBV25-1	NA	NA	TRBJ1-6	CASTPHGGLNSPLHF	TGTGCCAGCACACCACACGGGGGACTTAATTCACCCCTCCACTTT
TRBV4-2	TRBD2	NA	TRBJ2-1	CASSQELRASGGANEQFF	TGTGCCAGCAGCCAAGAGTTGAGGGCGAGCGGGGGGGCCAATGAGCAGTTCTTC
TRBV7-3	NA	NA	TRBJ1-2	CASSLVSGIGYTF	TGTGCCAGCAGCTTAGTATCAGGGATCGGCTACACCTTC
TRBV5-4	TRBD1	NA	TRBJ1-2	CASSFRDHYKGAGDYGYTF	TGTGCCAGCAGCTTTCGGGATCATTACAAGGGGGCAGGTGACTATGGCTACACCTTC
TRBV3-1/TRBV3-2	NA	NA	TRBJ1-2	CASSQGYGYTF	TGTGCCAGCAGCCAAGGTTATGGCTACACCTTC
TRBV19	NA	NA	TRBJ2-6	CASSIENSPSGANVLTF	TGTGCCAGTAGTATAGAGAACAGCCCCTCTGGGGCCAACGTCCTGACTTTC
TRBV3-1/TRBV3-2	TRBD1	NA	TRBJ2-7	CASGTGSSYEQYF	TGTGCCAGCGGGACAGGGTCCTCCTACGAGCAGTACTTC
TRBV7-6	NA	NA	TRBJ2-5	CASSQVAAAGETQYF	TGTGCCAGCAGCCAGGTAGCGGCGGCGGGGGAGACCCAGTACTTC
TRBV3-1/TRBV3-2	NA	NA	TRBJ1-1	CASSQDSRVTEAFF	TGTGCCAGCAGCCAAGACAGCAGAGTCACTGAAGCTTTCTTT
TRBV7-9	NA	NA	TRBJ2-3	CASSPPWRLGTDTQYF	TGTGCCAGCAGCCCCCCGTGGCGGCTGGGCACAGATACGCAGTATTTT
TRBV9	TRBD2	NA	TRBJ2-1	CASSAGTSGYNEQFF	TGTGCCAGCAGCGCCGGGACTAGCGGTTACAATGAGCAGTTCTTC
TRBV7-9	NA	NA	TRBJ2-1	CASQDGEQFF	TGTGCCTCCCAGGACGGTGAGCAGTTCTTC
TRBV5-1	NA	NA	TRBJ1-1	CASRTEGSREAEAFF	TGCGCCAGCAGAACGGAAGGGAGCAGGGAGGCTGAAGCTTTCTTT
TRBV11-1	TRBD1	few	TRBJ1-1	CASSPRDRPYTEAFF	TGTGCCAGCAGCCCTCGGGACAGACCCTACACTGAAGCTTTCTTT
TRBV30	NA	once	TRBJ2-1	CALRGTNEQFF	TGTGCCTTACGAGGGACCAATGAGCAGTTCTTC
TRBV4-2	NA	few	TRBJ1-1	CASSQDVRSTEAFF	TGTGCCAGCAGCCAAGATGTCCGGAGCACTGAAGCTTTCTTT
TRBV5-4	TRBD1	NA	TRBJ1-1	CASSSSRQGADTEAFF	TGTGCCAGCAGCTCTAGCCGACAGGGGGCGGACACTGAAGCTTTCTTT
TRBV7-9	TRBD1	NA	TRBJ2-3	CASSPGQGETDTQYF	TGTGCCAGCAGCCCGGGACAGGGAGAGACAGATACGCAGTATTTT
TRBV7-6	NA	NA	TRBJ1-1	CASSGKVGSSNTEAFF	TGTGCCAGCAGCGGAAAGGTGGGCAGTTCGAACACTGAAGCTTTCTTT
TRBV5-1	NA	NA	TRBJ1-6	CASSLGGRVNSPLHF	TGCGCCAGCAGCTTGGGGGGACGGGTTAATTCACCCCTCCACTTT